This entry features one T cell receptor (beta chain) sequence. No antigen is known for it. The method was immunoSEQ multiplex PCR; TCRdb's version includes in-frame clones alone and lacks a portion of them. This table has about 350,000 clones, 75% to 90% appearing once. Described treatment: some 20 received Ad26.COV2.S at low or high dose, single or two shots; five or six received placebo; per-sample allocation not given. Samples analyzed were those drawn on day 63 after the first vaccine or placebo injection. This entry is derived from a study of Ad26.COV2.S vaccination and SARS-CoV-2 variants. General observations from the study: Non-spike TCR breadth was similar in vaccine and placebo recipients.

The CDR3 length is 15 residues. Germline trimming cut 1 base from V and 3 bases from J; bases unmatched to any gene: 6. The V gene's germline CDR1 is LGHDT and CDR2 YNNKEL (reference sequence). The V gene is TRBV3-1 (or the pseudogene TRBV3-2), the J gene TRBJ2-7; 7 nucleotides agree with TRBD1. Sequenced here: peripheral blood, sampled in a trial of Ad26.COV2.S vaccine versus placebo. This sequence originates from a person between 18 and 59 years old who received the Ad26.COV2.S COVID-19 vaccine or a placebo. The CDR3 DNA follows: TGTGCCAGCAGCCAAGTAGGGACAGCGAGCTACGAGCAGTACTTC. Translating it yields CASSQVGTASYEQYF.